In its sample, the clone carrying this T cell receptor beta chain was seen many times. No antigen is known for it. The sample belongs to a study of T cells in Graves' hyperthyroidism and ophthalmopathy. Study-wide background: Peripheral blood was drawn at first diagnosis, prior to all treatment.

RNA transcripts served as the template for amplifying TCR beta CDR3 regions. The TCR CDR3 was amplified in a first-round RT-PCR using the HTBI primer set. Using its own MiXCR run on the multiplex PCR reads, TCRdb lists one record per CDR3 protein. This table has nearly 600,000 distinct CDR3 sequences, 13% to 15% appearing once. Study results and caveats: A model using 13 V-J features told ophthalmopathy apart from stable hyperthyroidism. In the blood, most expanded thyroid clonotypes above 0.001 appeared as well.

Disease duration was under 3 months in the ophthalmopathy patients, who also had a Clinical Activity Score of at least 3 and a NOSPECS grade of at least 4. The source material was blood. This clonotype was sampled from a young woman with Graves' ophthalmopathy.

The CDR3 coding sequence is TGTGCCAGCAGTCCGACGACAGGGGGCAGCTATGGCTACACCTTC. Its protein product is CASSPTTGGSYGYTF. The chain recombines TRBV6-1 with TRBJ1-2; 10 nucleotides line up with TRBD1. V shed 5 bases, J shed 4 bases, and the junction held 7 bases outside the gene matches. The length of the CDR3 is 15 residues. Germline lookup yields CDR1 MNHNS and CDR2 SASEGT.